One and the same sample provided the 20 T cell receptor beta chains below, sequenced in a study of blood T cell repertoires in COVID-19. Clones were sequenced by immunoSEQ multiplex PCR, and TCRdb holds only the in-frame ones, with some missing. The data show about 190,000 clones, 80% to 90% seen once. What was sequenced was peripheral blood. The receptors originated from a man between 25 and 39 years old with acute or convalescent COVID-19.

The CDR3 region is CASSQHAGVGEQFF. CDR3 coding DNA: TGTGCCAGCAGCCAACACGCGGGAGTTGGGGAGCAGTTCTTC. The V call is TRBV14, the J call TRBJ2-1, with 7 positions matching TRBD2. The germline V gene has CDR1 SGHDN and CDR2 FVKESK. This CDR3 is built from 14 residues. V trimming: 2 bases; J trimming: 10 bases; junction bases outside the gene matches: 8. Full variable domain (outside the CDR3, taken from reference TRBV14 and TRBJ2-1): EAGVTQFPSHSVIEKGQTVTLRCDPISGHDNLYWYRRVMGKEIKFLLHFVKESKQDESGMPNNRFLAERTGGTYSTLKVQPAELEDSGVYFCASSQHAGVGEQFFGPGTRLTVL.

The genes are TRBV6-5 and TRBJ1-5; tentatively, D is TRBD1 (6 bases). CDR1 is MNHEY, CDR2 SVGAGI, per germline. With 6 bases removed from V and 4 bases from J, the gap between germline ends came to 16 bases. This CDR3 comprises 15 residues. The CDR3 here is CASSATGIWNQPQHF. The DNA of the CDR3 is TGTGCCAGCAGCGCTACAGGGATCTGGAATCAGCCCCAGCATTTT.

The CDR3 DNA sequence: TGTGCCAGCACCCTACAGGGTATCTATGGCTACACCTTC. Amino acid sequence: CASTLQGIYGYTF. The chain couples TRBV7-2 to TRBJ1-2; perhaps TRBD1 as D (6 bases). V lost 7 bases and J 4 bases, leaving 13 bases between the germline ends. CDR1 SGHTA and CDR2 FQGNSA come from the germline V gene. The CDR3 sequence is 13 residues long.

This sequence joins TRBV28 and TRBJ2-7; tentative D call: TRBD2 (5 bases). The germline gives CDR1 MDHEN, CDR2 SYDVKM. There are 15 residues in the CDR3. V was cut by 6 bases and J by 9 bases, with 24 bases left in between. CDR3 protein: CASRPPPGHSGGQYF. The CDR3 DNA follows: TGTGCCAGCAGACCCCCACCTGGGCACTCAGGAGGGCAGTACTTC.

This chain links TRBV6-5 with TRBJ2-7, with 8 bases lining up with TRBD2. CDR3 length: 15 residues. Germline loops: CDR1 MNHEY, CDR2 SVGAGI. The junction had 4 bases not matched to a gene; V was cut back by 2 bases and J by 1 base. The CDR3 coding sequence is TGTGCCAGCAGTTACCAGCGGGAGAGGTCCTACGAGCAGTACTTC. It specifies CASSYQRERSYEQYF.

V gene TRBV4-1 combines with J gene TRBJ1-3, with 10 positions matching TRBD1. Germline values: CDR1 MGHRA, CDR2 YSYEKL. The length of the CDR3 is 17 residues. V lost 6 bases to trimming and J lost 2 bases; unmatched junction nucleotides: 10. CDR3 protein: CASSYSGTGEAGNTIYF. CDR3 sequence (DNA): TGCGCCAGCAGTTACTCCGGGACAGGGGAGGCTGGAAACACCATATATTTT.

The rearrangement links TRBV5-1 to TRBJ2-1; D is unclear. The CDR3 sequence is 14 residues long. V shed 8 bases and J shed 0 bases, with 12 bases lying between them. Germline assignment: CDR1 SGHRS and CDR2 YFSETQ. The CDR3 region is CASSLVSSYNEQFF. The CDR3 nucleotides are TGCGCCAGTTCCTTGGTGAGCTCCTACAATGAGCAGTTCTTC. Based on the CDR3 plus reference TRBV5-1 and TRBJ2-1, the full variable domain is KAGVTQTPRYLIKTRGQQVTLSCSPISGHRSVSWYQQTPGQGLQFLFEYFSETQRNKGNFPGRFSGRQFSNSRSEMNVSTLELGDSALYLCASSLVSSYNEQFFGPGTRLTVL.

The chain combines TRBV7-3 with TRBJ2-3; 7 bases match TRBD2. The CDR3 contains 15 residues. V trimming: 4 bases; J trimming: 4 bases; junction bases outside the gene matches: 8. Germline-derived CDR1 and CDR2 are SGHTA and FQGTGA. In DNA, the CDR3 is TGTGCCAGCAGCTCGCAAGGGAGGGGTGCAGATACGCAGTATTTT. Amino acids: CASSSQGRGADTQYF.

The chain has TRBV7-3 and TRBJ2-7; 10 positions match TRBD1. Germline V lookup: CDR1 SGHTA, CDR2 FQGTGA. The CDR3 runs 16 residues. Trimming took 4 bases from V and 2 from J; bases not matched to a gene: 8. In DNA form, the CDR3 reads TGTGCCAGCAGCTCAGGCACCGGGACAGGGGCCTACGAGCAGTACTTC. Its protein product is CASSSGTGTGAYEQYF.

The chain couples TRBV23-1 to TRBJ1-6, with D hard to call. TRBV23-1 is an ORF, with its function uncertain. There are 15 residues in the CDR3. The V and J ends lost 1 base and 3 bases respectively, with 7 bases between them. CDR3 DNA sequence: TGCGCCAGCAGTCAATTCGTTCTCTATAATTCACCCCTCCACTTT. Its translation: CASSQFVLYNSPLHF.

The chain combines TRBV7-2 with TRBJ1-3; the D gene is possibly TRBD1 (5 bases). Per germline, CDR1 SGHTA and CDR2 FQGNSA. There are 16 residues in the CDR3. V was shortened by 0 bases and J by 3 bases, with 12 bases between the two germline ends. Here the CDR3 reads CASSLATGTGGNTIYF. The CDR3 coding sequence is TGTGCCAGCAGCTTAGCGACCGGGACTGGTGGAAACACCATATATTTT.

The V gene is TRBV30, the J gene TRBJ2-7; TRBD1 agrees at 12 bases. Germline CDR1 reads GTSNPN; CDR2 reads SVGIG (reference sequence). V was pared by 4 bases and J by 3 bases, with 7 bases of the junction left unmatched. The CDR3 contains 15 residues. The DNA for the CDR3 is TGTGCCTGGACCCCAGGGACAGGGGGCGTCTACGAGCAGTACTTC. It translates to CAWTPGTGGVYEQYF.

The chain has TRBV14 and TRBJ2-1, with D uncertain. Germline V CDR1 and CDR2: SGHDN, FVKESK. Trimming removed 8 bases from V and 4 bases from J, with 18 bases in between. The CDR3 spans 15 residues. Written as DNA, the CDR3 is TGTGCCAGCGCTTTAAAAGGCGGCACTTACAATGAGCAGTTCTTC. It encodes CASALKGGTYNEQFF. Full variable domain (rest looked up from reference TRBV14 and TRBJ2-1): EAGVTQFPSHSVIEKGQTVTLRCDPISGHDNLYWYRRVMGKEIKFLLHFVKESKQDESGMPNNRFLAERTGGTYSTLKVQPAELEDSGVYFCASALKGGTYNEQFFGPGTRLTVL.

The chain links TRBV7-8 to TRBJ2-1, with D possibly matching TRBD1 (5 bases). The germline V gene encodes CDR1 SGHVS and CDR2 FQNEAQ. The V and J ends lost 5 bases and 8 bases respectively, with 10 bases between them. This CDR3 is 12 amino acids long. The CDR3 here is CASSVRDYEQFF. The CDR3 coding sequence is TGTGCCAGCAGCGTCAGGGATTATGAGCAGTTCTTC.

V is TRBV19 and J is TRBJ1-1; TRBD1 matches 9 bases. CDR1 is LNHDA and CDR2 is SQIVND in the germline V gene (reference sequence). The CDR3 consists of 14 residues. V was pared by 1 base and J by 4 bases, with 1 base of the junction left unmatched. The CDR3 sequence is CASSIVTGGTEAFF. CDR3 in DNA: TGTGCCAGTAGTATAGTGACAGGGGGCACTGAAGCTTTCTTT. Full variable domain (outside the CDR3, taken from reference TRBV19 and TRBJ1-1): DGGITQSPKYLFRKEGQNVTLSCEQNLNHDAMYWYRQDPGQGLRLIYYSQIVNDFQKGDIAEGYSVSREKKESFPLTVTSAQKNPTAFYLCASSIVTGGTEAFFGQGTRLTVV.

This clone was seen repeatedly, ten times or more. The chain has TRBV9 and TRBJ2-3; 8 bases match TRBD1. Germline CDR1 and CDR2: SGDLS and YYNGEE. V dropped 4 bases and J dropped 1; count of bases not matched to a gene: 5. The CDR3 extends over 15 amino acids. CDR3 nucleotides: TGTGCCAGCAGCCAGGGGGCTAGCGGCACAGATACGCAGTATTTT. Translating it yields CASSQGASGTDTQYF. Drawing the rest from reference TRBV9 and TRBJ2-3, the complete variable domain is DSGVTQTPKHLITATGQRVTLRCSPRSGDLSVYWYQQSLDQGLQFLIQYYNGEERAKGNILERFSAQQFPDLHSELNLSSLELGDSALYFCASSQGASGTDTQYFGPGTRLTVL.

This chain connects TRBV27 to TRBJ1-1, with D uncertain. This CDR3 is 13 amino acids long. Trimming removed 6 bases from V and 0 bases from J, with 8 bases in between. In germline, CDR1 is MNHEY, CDR2 SMNVEV (reference sequence). CDR3 nucleotides: TGTGCCAGCAGGGCCGGGATGAACACTGAAGCTTTCTTT. It encodes CASRAGMNTEAFF.

V usage is TRBV7-8 and J usage is TRBJ2-3; 8 nucleotides line up with TRBD2. The CDR3 runs to 14 residues. J lost 4 bases, V lost 7 bases, and 7 bases had no gene match. Germline CDR1 SGHVS, CDR2 FQNEAQ. Written as DNA, the CDR3 is TGTGCCAGCACCCCTTCGGGGGGGCCAGATACGCAGTATTTT. Its translation: CASTPSGGPDTQYF.

This chain links TRBV4-1 with TRBJ1-2; the match to TRBD1 covers 7 bases. This CDR3 contains 15 residues. In germline, CDR1 is MGHRA, CDR2 YSYEKL. After removal of 0 bases from V and 5 bases from J, the junction contained 6 bases not matched to a gene. The CDR3 DNA reads TGCGCCAGCAGCCAAGATCTCGGGACAGATTATGGCTACACCTTC. It codes for CASSQDLGTDYGYTF.

The rearrangement uses TRBV19 and TRBJ1-2, with 9 bases that match TRBD1. The CDR3 totals 14 residues. Losses at the gene ends were 5 bases for V and 2 bases for J; bases not matched to a gene: 3. The V gene's germline CDR1 is LNHDA and CDR2 SQIVND (reference sequence). CDR3 nucleotide sequence: TGTGCCAGTAGTGCGGACAGGGGAAACTATGGCTACACCTTC. Translation gives CASSADRGNYGYTF.